This T cell receptor (beta chain) emerged from a study of blood T cell repertoires in COVID-19. Overall study context: Sites in the United States, Italy and Spain provided acute and convalescent COVID-19 samples. T cells, B-cell-depleted T cells, or PBMCs supplied cDNA or gDNA.

Methods used by the authors: Researchers report that nucleated cell counts were estimated from reference gene primer amplification. Here immunoSEQ multiplex PCR was the method, and the copy in TCRdb shows in-frame clones only, minus some. V, J and clone size were drawn from that table, and D and trimming were deduced from the DNA. The sample consists of around 98,000 clones, around 82% of them appearing once. Germline assignment: CDR1 LGHNT and CDR2 FRNRAP. Trimming pared 2 bases from V and 9 bases from J, leaving 10 bases between. The CDR3 loop spans 12 amino acids. The chain couples TRBV12-5 to TRBJ2-5; D is ambiguous. Specimen: peripheral blood. This sequence originates from an older man with active or convalescent COVID-19. The CDR3, as DNA: TGTGCTAGTGGTTTGCCCCCTACTCCCCAGTACTTC. This codes for CASGLPPTPQYF.